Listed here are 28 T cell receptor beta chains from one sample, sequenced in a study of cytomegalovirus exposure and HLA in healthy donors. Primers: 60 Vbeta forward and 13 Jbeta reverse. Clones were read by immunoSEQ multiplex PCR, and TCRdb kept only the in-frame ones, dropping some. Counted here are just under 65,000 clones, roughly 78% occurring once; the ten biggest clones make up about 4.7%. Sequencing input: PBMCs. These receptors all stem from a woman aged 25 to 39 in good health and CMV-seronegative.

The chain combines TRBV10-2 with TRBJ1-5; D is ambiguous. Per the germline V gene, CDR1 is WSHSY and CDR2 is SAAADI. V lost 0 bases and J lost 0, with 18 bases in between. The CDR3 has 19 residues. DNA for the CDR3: TGCGCCAGCAGTGAGTCGGGCCCCGACGTCTATTATAGCAATCAGCCCCAGCATTTT. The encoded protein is CASSESGPDVYYSNQPQHF.

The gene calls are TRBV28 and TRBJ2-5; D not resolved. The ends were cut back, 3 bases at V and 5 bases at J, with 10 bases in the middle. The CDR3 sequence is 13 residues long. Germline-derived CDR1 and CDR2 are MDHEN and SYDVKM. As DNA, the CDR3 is TGTGCCAGCAGTTTTCAGCGCCTGGAGACCCAGTACTTC. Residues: CASSFQRLETQYF.

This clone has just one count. The CDR3 sequence: CASSWTGMNTEAFF. In nucleotides, the CDR3 is TGTGCCAGCAGCTGGACAGGGATGAACACTGAAGCTTTCTTT. The chain employs TRBV7-9 and TRBJ1-1; 8 nucleotides line up with TRBD1. Germline V gives CDR1 SEHNR, CDR2 FQNEAQ (reference sequence). The J segment lost 0 bases and the V segment lost 4 bases, leaving 1 base of the junction unmatched. CDR3 size: 14 residues.

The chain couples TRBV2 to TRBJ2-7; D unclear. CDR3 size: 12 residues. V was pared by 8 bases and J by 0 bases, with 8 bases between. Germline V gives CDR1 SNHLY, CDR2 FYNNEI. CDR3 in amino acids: CASSTGSYEQYF. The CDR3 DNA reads TGTGCCAGCTCGACGGGCTCCTACGAGCAGTACTTC.

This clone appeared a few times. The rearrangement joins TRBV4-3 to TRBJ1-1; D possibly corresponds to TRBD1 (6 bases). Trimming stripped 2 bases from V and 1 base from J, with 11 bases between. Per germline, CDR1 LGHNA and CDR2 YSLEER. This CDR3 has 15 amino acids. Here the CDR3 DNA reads TGCGCCAGCAGCCAATGGGGACACCAGAACACTGAAGCTTTCTTT. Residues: CASSQWGHQNTEAFF.

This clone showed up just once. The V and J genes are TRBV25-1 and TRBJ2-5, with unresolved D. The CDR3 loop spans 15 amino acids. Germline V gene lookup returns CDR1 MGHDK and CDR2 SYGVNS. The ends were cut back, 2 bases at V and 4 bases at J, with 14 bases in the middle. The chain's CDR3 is CASSERAGIGETQYF. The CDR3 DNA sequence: TGTGCCAGCAGTGAACGAGCAGGAATAGGAGAGACCCAGTACTTC.

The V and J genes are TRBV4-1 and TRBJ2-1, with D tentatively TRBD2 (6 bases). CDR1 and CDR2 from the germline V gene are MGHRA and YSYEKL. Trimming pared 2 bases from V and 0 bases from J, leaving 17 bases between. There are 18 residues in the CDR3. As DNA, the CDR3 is TGCGCCAGCAGCCAACCGTTGGTAGTGGGGGGCTCCTACAATGAGCAGTTCTTC. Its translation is CASSQPLVVGGSYNEQFF.

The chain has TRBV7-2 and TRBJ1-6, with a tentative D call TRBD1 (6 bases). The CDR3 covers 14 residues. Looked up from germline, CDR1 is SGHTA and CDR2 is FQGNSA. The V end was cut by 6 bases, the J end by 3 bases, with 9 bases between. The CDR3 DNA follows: TGTGCCAGCAGTAACAGGGACTATAATTCACCCCTCCACTTT. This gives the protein CASSNRDYNSPLHF. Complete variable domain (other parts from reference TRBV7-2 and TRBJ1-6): GAGVSQSPSNKVTEKGKDVELRCDPISGHTALYWYRQSLGQGLEFLIYFQGNSAPDKSGLPSDRFSAERTGGSVSTLTIQRTQQEDSAVYLCASSNRDYNSPLHFGNGTRLTVT.

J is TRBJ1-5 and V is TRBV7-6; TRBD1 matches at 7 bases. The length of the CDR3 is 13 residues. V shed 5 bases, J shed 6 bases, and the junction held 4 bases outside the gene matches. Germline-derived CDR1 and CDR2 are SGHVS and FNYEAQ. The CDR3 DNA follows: TGTGCCAGCAGCCCCGAGGGGGCTCAGCCCCAGCATTTT. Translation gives CASSPEGAQPQHF.

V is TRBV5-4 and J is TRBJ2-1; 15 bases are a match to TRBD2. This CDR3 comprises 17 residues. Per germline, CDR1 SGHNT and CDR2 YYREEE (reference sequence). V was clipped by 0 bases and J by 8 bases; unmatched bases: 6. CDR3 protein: CASSLGTSGRARYEQFF. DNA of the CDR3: TGTGCCAGCAGCTTGGGGACTAGCGGGAGGGCCAGGTATGAGCAGTTCTTC.

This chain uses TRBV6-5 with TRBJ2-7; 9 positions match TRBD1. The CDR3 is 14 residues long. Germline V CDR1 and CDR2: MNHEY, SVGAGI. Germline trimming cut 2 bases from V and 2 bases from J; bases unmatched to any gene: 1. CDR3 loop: CASSYGDRAYEQYF. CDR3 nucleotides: TGTGCCAGCAGTTACGGGGACAGGGCCTACGAGCAGTACTTC.

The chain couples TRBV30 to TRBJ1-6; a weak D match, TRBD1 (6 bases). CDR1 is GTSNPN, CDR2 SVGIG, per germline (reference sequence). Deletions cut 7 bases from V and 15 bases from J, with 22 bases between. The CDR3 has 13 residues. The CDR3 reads CASPGTGTRVLHF. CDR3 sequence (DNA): TGTGCCTCGCCGGGTACAGGGACGCGAGTCCTCCACTTT.

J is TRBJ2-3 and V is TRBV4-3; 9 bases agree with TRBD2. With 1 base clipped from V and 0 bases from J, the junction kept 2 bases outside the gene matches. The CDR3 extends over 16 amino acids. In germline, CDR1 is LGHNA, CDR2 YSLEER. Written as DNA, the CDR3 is TGCGCCAGCAGCCAAGTGGGGACTAGCAGCACAGATACGCAGTATTTT. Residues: CASSQVGTSSTDTQYF.

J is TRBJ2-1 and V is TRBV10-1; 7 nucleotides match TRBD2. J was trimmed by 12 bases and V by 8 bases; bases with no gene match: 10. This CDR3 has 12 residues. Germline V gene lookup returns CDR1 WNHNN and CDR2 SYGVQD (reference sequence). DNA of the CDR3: TGCGCCAGCGGGGGGGATCCTTCGGGGCAGTTCTTC. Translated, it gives CASGGDPSGQFF.

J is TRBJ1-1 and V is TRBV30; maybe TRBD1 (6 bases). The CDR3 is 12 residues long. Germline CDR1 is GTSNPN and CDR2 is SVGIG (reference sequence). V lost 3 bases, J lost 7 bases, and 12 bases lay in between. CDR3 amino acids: CAWRDRDIEAFF. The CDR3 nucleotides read TGTGCCTGGAGGGACCGGGACATTGAAGCTTTCTTT.

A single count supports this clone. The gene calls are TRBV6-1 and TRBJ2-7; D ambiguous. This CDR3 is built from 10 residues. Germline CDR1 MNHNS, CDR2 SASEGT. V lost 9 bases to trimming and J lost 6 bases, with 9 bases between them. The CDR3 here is CASSWPEQYF. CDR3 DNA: TGTGCCAGTAGCTGGCCCGAGCAGTACTTC.

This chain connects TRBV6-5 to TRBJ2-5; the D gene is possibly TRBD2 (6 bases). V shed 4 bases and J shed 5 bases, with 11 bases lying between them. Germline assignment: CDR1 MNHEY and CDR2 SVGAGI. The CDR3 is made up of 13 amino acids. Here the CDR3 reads CASSWDWEETQYF. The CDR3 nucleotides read TGTGCCAGCAGTTGGGACTGGGAGGAGACCCAGTACTTC.

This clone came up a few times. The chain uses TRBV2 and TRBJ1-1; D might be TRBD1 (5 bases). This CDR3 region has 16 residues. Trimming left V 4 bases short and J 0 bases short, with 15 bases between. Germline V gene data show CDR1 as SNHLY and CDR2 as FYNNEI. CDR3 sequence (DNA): TGTGCCAGCAGTGCATGGCAGGGTAGCATGAACACTGAAGCTTTCTTT. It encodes CASSAWQGSMNTEAFF.

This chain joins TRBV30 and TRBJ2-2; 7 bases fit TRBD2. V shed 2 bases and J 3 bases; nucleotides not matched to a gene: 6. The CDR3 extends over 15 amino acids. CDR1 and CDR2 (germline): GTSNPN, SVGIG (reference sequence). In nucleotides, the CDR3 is TGTGCCTGGAGTCTCCGGACTAGAGACACCGGGGAGCTGTTTTTT. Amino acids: CAWSLRTRDTGELFF.

DNA for the CDR3: TGTGCCAGCAGCGACTATGCGGGAAGCTATAGGACTAATGAAAAACTGTTTTTT. Amino acids: CASSDYAGSYRTNEKLFF. This chain joins TRBV5-8 and TRBJ1-4, with D unresolved. CDR1 and CDR2 (germline): SGHTS, YDEGEE. CDR3 length: 18 amino acids. V shed 4 bases and J shed 2 bases, with 21 bases lying between them.

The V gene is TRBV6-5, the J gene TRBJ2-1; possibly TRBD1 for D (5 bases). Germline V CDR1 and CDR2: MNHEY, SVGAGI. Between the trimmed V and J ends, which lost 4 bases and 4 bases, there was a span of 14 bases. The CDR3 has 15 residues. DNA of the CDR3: TGTGCCAGCAGTTTCCACTGGGGCTATTACAATGAGCAGTTCTTC. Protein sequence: CASSFHWGYYNEQFF.

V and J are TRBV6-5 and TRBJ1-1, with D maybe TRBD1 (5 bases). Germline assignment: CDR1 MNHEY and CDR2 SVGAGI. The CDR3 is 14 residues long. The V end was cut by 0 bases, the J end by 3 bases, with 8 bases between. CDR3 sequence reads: CASSYSRQYTEAFF. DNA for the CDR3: TGTGCCAGCAGTTACTCGCGACAGTACACTGAAGCTTTCTTT.

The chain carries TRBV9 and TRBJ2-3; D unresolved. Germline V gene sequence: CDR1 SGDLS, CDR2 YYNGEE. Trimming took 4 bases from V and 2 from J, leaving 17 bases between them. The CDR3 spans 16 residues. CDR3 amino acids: CASSSKSPINTDTQYF. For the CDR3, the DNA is TGTGCCAGCAGCTCCAAATCGCCTATCAACACAGATACGCAGTATTTT.

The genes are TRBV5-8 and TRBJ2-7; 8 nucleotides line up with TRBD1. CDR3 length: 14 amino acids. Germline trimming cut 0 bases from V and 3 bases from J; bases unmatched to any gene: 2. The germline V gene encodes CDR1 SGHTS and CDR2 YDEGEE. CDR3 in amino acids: CASSLGTGIYEQYF. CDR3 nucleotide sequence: TGTGCCAGCAGCTTGGGGACAGGGATCTACGAGCAGTACTTC.

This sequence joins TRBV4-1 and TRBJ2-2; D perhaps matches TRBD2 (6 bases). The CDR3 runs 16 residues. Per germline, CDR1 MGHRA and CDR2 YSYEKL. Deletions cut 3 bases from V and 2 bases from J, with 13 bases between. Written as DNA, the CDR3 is TGCGCCAGCAGCCATTTGGGCGGGGACAACACCGGGGAGCTGTTTTTT. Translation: CASSHLGGDNTGELFF.

CDR3 protein: CASSVAGGNYGYTF. The CDR3 DNA reads TGTGCCAGCAGCGTAGCCGGGGGTAACTATGGCTACACCTTC. The chain combines TRBV9 with TRBJ1-2; D is possibly TRBD1 (5 bases). CDR3 size: 14 residues. The germline CDR1 and CDR2 sequences are SGDLS and YYNGEE. The germline V and J ends were trimmed by 0 bases and 1 base, with 7 bases remaining between them.

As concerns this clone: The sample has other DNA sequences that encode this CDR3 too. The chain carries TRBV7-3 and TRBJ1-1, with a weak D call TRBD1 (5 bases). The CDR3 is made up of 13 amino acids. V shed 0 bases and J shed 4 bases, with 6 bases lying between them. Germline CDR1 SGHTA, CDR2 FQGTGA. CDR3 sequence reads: CASSLTQGTEAFF. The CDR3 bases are TGTGCCAGCAGCTTAACCCAGGGCACTGAAGCTTTCTTT.

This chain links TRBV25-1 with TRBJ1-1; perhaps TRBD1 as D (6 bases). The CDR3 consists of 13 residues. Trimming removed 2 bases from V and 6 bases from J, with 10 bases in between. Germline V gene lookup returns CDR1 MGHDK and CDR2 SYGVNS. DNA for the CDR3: TGTGCCAGCAGTGAACCAGGGGTCCCTGAAGCTTTCTTT. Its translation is CASSEPGVPEAFF.